What follows are 20 T cell receptor beta chains derived from one specimen sequenced in a study of blood T cell repertoires in COVID-19. Generated by immunoSEQ multiplex PCR, the TCRdb table keeps only in-frame clones and is missing some. The sample consists of about 180,000 clones, about three quarters of them appearing once. What was sequenced was peripheral blood. These receptors were obtained from a woman of 80 years or more with COVID-19, enrolled during active disease.

The chain has TRBV19 and TRBJ1-6; D is unclear. CDR3 size: 13 residues. In germline, CDR1 is LNHDA, CDR2 SQIVND (reference sequence). V dropped 4 bases and J dropped 9 bases, with 10 bases sitting between them. CDR3: CASSSSAVSPLHF. DNA of the CDR3: TGTGCCAGTAGTAGCTCTGCGGTTTCACCCCTCCACTTT.

The chain recombines TRBV5-1 with TRBJ2-7; D gene ambiguous. This CDR3 has 13 residues. In germline, CDR1 is SGHRS, CDR2 YFSETQ. V was pared by 0 bases and J by 7 bases, with 11 bases between. CDR3 sequence (DNA): TGCGCCAGCAGCTTGGGAACGGTGTTTGAGCAGTACTTC. It encodes CASSLGTVFEQYF.

This clone has only a few counts. The same CDR3 arises from other DNA sequences in this sample as well. The V gene is TRBV11-3, the J gene TRBJ1-5; maybe TRBD1 (5 bases). This CDR3 comprises 13 residues. V lost 6 bases, J lost 6 bases, and 12 bases lay in between. Germline lookup yields CDR1 SGHNT and CDR2 YENEEA. The DNA for the CDR3 is TGTGCCAGCAGTCCGGGGGGAGGTCAGCCCCAGCATTTT. Its protein product is CASSPGGGQPQHF.

The rearrangement links TRBV7-2 to TRBJ2-1, with TRBD2 matching over 10 bases. Looked up from germline, CDR1 is SGHTA and CDR2 is FQGNSA. The CDR3 runs to 15 residues. Losses at the gene ends were 0 bases for V and 4 bases for J; bases not matched to a gene: 0. The CDR3 sequence: CASSLASGGYNEQFF. The CDR3 bases are TGTGCCAGCAGCTTAGCTAGCGGGGGGTACAATGAGCAGTTCTTC. Using reference TRBV7-2 and TRBJ2-1 for the parts outside the CDR3, the full variable domain is GAGVSQSPSNKVTEKGKDVELRCDPISGHTALYWYRQSLGQGLEFLIYFQGNSAPDKSGLPSDRFSAERTGGSVSTLTIQRTQQEDSAVYLCASSLASGGYNEQFFGPGTRLTVL.

The chain carries TRBV6-5 and TRBJ2-7; a weak D match, TRBD1 (6 bases). Deletions cut 1 base from V and 5 bases from J, with 15 bases between. The CDR3 is made up of 15 amino acids. Germline V CDR1 and CDR2: MNHEY, SVGAGI. The CDR3 sequence is CASSYLGAYIDEQYF. CDR3 coding DNA: TGTGCCAGCAGTTACTTGGGGGCGTATATCGACGAGCAGTACTTC.

The chain employs TRBV30 and TRBJ2-7, with D perhaps TRBD2 (6 bases). Germline CDR1 GTSNPN, CDR2 SVGIG (reference sequence). The CDR3 extends over 13 amino acids. Trimming took 5 bases from V and 6 from J, leaving 17 bases between them. CDR3 nucleotide sequence: TGTGCCTGGGCCCCGCTCACTAGCTCCGAGCAGTACTTC. This gives the protein CAWAPLTSSEQYF.

This clone was detected only a few times. The rearrangement links TRBV19 to TRBJ2-2; 9 bases agree with TRBD1. Per germline, CDR1 LNHDA and CDR2 SQIVND (reference sequence). The length of the CDR3 is 18 residues. V shed 5 bases and J 0 bases; nucleotides not matched to a gene: 10. The DNA for the CDR3 is TGTGCCAGTAGTGGACCCGGGACAGGGCATCCGAACACCGGGGAGCTGTTTTTT. It translates to CASSGPGTGHPNTGELFF.

The chain links TRBV4-3 to TRBJ1-1, with TRBD1 matching 9 bases. Germline trimming cut 5 bases from V and 2 bases from J; bases unmatched to any gene: 6. CDR1 and CDR2 (germline): LGHNA, YSLEER. CDR3 length: 15 amino acids. CDR3 residues: CASSEGQGGNTEAFF. Here the CDR3 DNA reads TGCGCCAGCAGCGAGGGACAGGGAGGAAACACTGAAGCTTTCTTT.

The J gene is TRBJ1-5, the V gene TRBV12-5; D is unclear. The CDR3 is made up of 11 amino acids. Germline CDR1 reads LGHNT; CDR2 reads FRNRAP. The germline V and J ends were trimmed by 6 bases and 9 bases, with 9 bases remaining between them. The CDR3 DNA sequence: TGTGCTAGTGGCCCCCCATGGCCCCAGCATTTT. It encodes CASGPPWPQHF.

The rearrangement uses TRBV28 and TRBJ1-2; D is perhaps TRBD1 (5 bases). V lost 6 bases to trimming and J lost 5 bases, with 16 bases between them. This CDR3 has 14 amino acids. Per germline, CDR1 MDHEN and CDR2 SYDVKM. The CDR3 DNA reads TGTGCCAGCAGACCAAATAGGGGTCTATATGGCTACACCTTC. Protein sequence: CASRPNRGLYGYTF.

The gene calls are TRBV5-1 and TRBJ2-1, with 7 bases lining up with TRBD2. Germline V gene data show CDR1 as SGHRS and CDR2 as YFSETQ. The V segment lost 0 bases and the J segment 2 bases; nucleotides outside the gene matches: 5. The CDR3 is 16 amino acids. CDR3 residues: CASSLAVGGPYNEQFF. CDR3 nucleotides: TGCGCCAGCAGCTTGGCTGTGGGAGGGCCCTACAATGAGCAGTTCTTC.

This chain links TRBV28 with TRBJ2-3, with 10 positions matching TRBD2. The CDR3 contains 14 residues. Per germline, CDR1 MDHEN and CDR2 SYDVKM. V lost 5 bases and J lost 1; bases outside the gene matches: 0. CDR3 sequence: CASSGTSGTDTQYF. The DNA of the CDR3 is TGTGCCAGCAGTGGGACTAGCGGCACAGATACGCAGTATTTT.

The chain is built from TRBV18 and TRBJ1-5; no clear D. Looked up from germline, CDR1 is KGHSH and CDR2 is LQKENI. The CDR3 has 14 residues. Trimming left V 2 bases short and J 7 bases short, with 12 bases between. CDR3: CASSPTVEGQPQHF. In nucleotides, the CDR3 is TGTGCCAGCTCACCAACAGTTGAAGGCCAGCCCCAGCATTTT.

CDR3 sequence (DNA): TGTGCCAGCAGCTTGACAGGGAGTAAAAGTGATACGCAGTATTTT. Protein sequence: CASSLTGSKSDTQYF. This rearrangement joins TRBV7-9 to TRBJ2-3; 7 bases align to TRBD1. The CDR3 runs to 15 residues. In germline, CDR1 is SEHNR, CDR2 FQNEAQ (reference sequence). V lost 3 bases, J lost 6 bases, and 9 bases stayed unmatched.

The chain has TRBV7-8 and TRBJ1-2, with 8 bases fitting TRBD1. After removal of 1 base from V and 4 bases from J, the junction contained 8 bases not matched to a gene. CDR1 and CDR2 from the germline V gene are SGHVS and FQNEAQ. The CDR3 sequence is 16 residues long. The DNA for the CDR3 is TGTGCCAGCAGCTTAGTAGGACAGGGTGGTTCCTATGGCTACACCTTC. The encoded protein is CASSLVGQGGSYGYTF.

The chain links TRBV9 to TRBJ2-6; D may be TRBD2 (6 bases). Germline V gives CDR1 SGDLS, CDR2 YYNGEE. This CDR3 contains 18 residues. V lost 2 bases and J lost 0, with 15 bases in between. Here the CDR3 reads CASSVAGPTLSGANVLTF. CDR3 nucleotide sequence: TGTGCCAGCAGCGTTGCGGGGCCTACTCTCTCTGGGGCCAACGTCCTGACTTTC.

The V call is TRBV18, the J call TRBJ2-1; TRBD1 matches at 10 bases. The CDR3 is 16 amino acids. Germline lookup yields CDR1 KGHSH and CDR2 LQKENI. Trimming cost V 5 bases and J 1 base; bases outside gene matches: 5. CDR3 nucleotides: TGTGCCAGCTCATTGCGGACAGGGGGATCCTACAATGAGCAGTTCTTC. Residues: CASSLRTGGSYNEQFF. The variable domain in full, completed from reference TRBV18 and TRBJ2-1, reads NAGVMQNPRHLVRRRGQEARLRCSPMKGHSHVYWYRQLPEEGLKFMVYLQKENIIDESGMPKERFSAEFPKEGPSILRIQQVVRGDSAAYFCASSLRTGGSYNEQFFGPGTRLTVL.

J is TRBJ2-7 and V is TRBV5-1, with D possibly TRBD2 on 6 matching bases. Germline values: CDR1 SGHRS, CDR2 YFSETQ. V was clipped by 3 bases and J by 6 bases, with 22 bases between them. CDR3 length: 16 residues. DNA for the CDR3: TGCGCCAGCAGCTGGGGAGGTGGGACCTCAGCCAGCGAGCAGTACTTC. Encoded protein: CASSWGGGTSASEQYF.

This chain uses TRBV12-3 or TRBV12-4 with TRBJ2-3; TRBD2 is a possible D gene (5 bases). The CDR3 contains 11 residues. The V gene lost 5 bases and the J gene lost 6 bases, with 6 bases spanning the gap. CDR3: CASSPGDTQYF. CDR3 DNA: TGTGCCAGCAGTCCGGGGGATACGCAGTATTTT.

The genes are TRBV4-1 and TRBJ1-2; possible D gene TRBD1, 6 bases. Trimming took 2 bases from V and 7 from J, leaving 11 bases between them. CDR3 length: 13 amino acids. CDR1 and CDR2 (germline): MGHRA, YSYEKL. The CDR3 DNA sequence: TGCGCCAGCAGCCAAACCCAGGGGTCTGGCTACACCTTC. Translating gives CASSQTQGSGYTF.